A single sample is the source of the 32 T cell receptor beta chains below, sequenced in a study of blood T cell repertoires in COVID-19. Only in-frame clones appear in the TCRdb table, and some are missing; sequencing was by immunoSEQ multiplex PCR. The sample has fewer than 300,000 clones; about nine tenths are singletons. The sample was peripheral blood. These receptors were obtained from a woman aged 40 to 55 who had recovered from COVID-19.

The rearrangement joins TRBV3-1 (or the pseudogene TRBV3-2) to TRBJ1-4; D might be TRBD1 (6 bases). The CDR3 has 16 residues. V was pared by 0 bases and J by 2 bases, with 10 bases between. Germline CDR1 and CDR2: LGHDT and YNNKEL (reference sequence). The CDR3 loop reads CASSQDGTGTNEKLFF. CDR3 nucleotides: TGTGCCAGCAGCCAAGATGGAACAGGGACTAATGAAAAACTGTTTTTT.

To note about this clone: Other DNA sequences in this specimen translate into the identical CDR3. This chain uses TRBV27 with TRBJ1-2; D unresolved. Per germline, CDR1 MNHEY and CDR2 SMNVEV (reference sequence). The V end lost 0 bases, the J end lost 8 bases, and 7 bases lay between the germline ends. The length of the CDR3 is 12 residues. The CDR3 reads CASSLSGGGYTF. CDR3 nucleotides: TGTGCCAGCAGTTTATCGGGAGGGGGCTACACCTTC.

This clone was detected once. The genes are TRBV7-9 and TRBJ2-7; no firm D call. From germline, CDR1 is SEHNR and CDR2 FQNEAQ (reference sequence). The CDR3 is made up of 11 amino acids. Trimming cost V 2 bases and J 7 bases, with 6 bases left between them. The CDR3 nucleotides are TGTGCCAGCAGCTTATTTCAGGAGCAGTACTTC. Encoded protein: CASSLFQEQYF.

The gene calls are TRBV5-8 and TRBJ1-4; 7 bases agree with TRBD1. V lost 5 bases and J lost 8; bases outside the gene matches: 9. Germline loops: CDR1 SGHTS, CDR2 YDEGEE. This CDR3 is built from 14 residues. CDR3 amino acids: CASSQHPGQEKLFF. The CDR3 DNA is TGTGCCAGCAGTCAACACCCGGGACAGGAAAAACTGTTTTTT.

The CDR3 spells CASSQFASSYNSPLHF. The CDR3 DNA sequence: TGCGCCAGCAGCCAATTTGCGAGCTCCTATAATTCACCCCTCCACTTT. The chain uses TRBV4-3 and TRBJ1-6; unclear D gene. V lost 2 bases and J 0 bases, leaving 8 bases between the germline ends. The CDR3 covers 16 residues. Germline V lookup: CDR1 LGHNA, CDR2 YSLEER.

This chain connects TRBV2 to TRBJ1-5; perhaps TRBD1 as D (5 bases). Trimming removed 2 bases from V and 0 bases from J, with 14 bases in between. The germline CDR1 and CDR2 sequences are SNHLY and FYNNEI. The CDR3 has 17 amino acids. This CDR3 reads CASSELRTTYSNQPQHF. The CDR3 DNA reads as TGTGCCAGCAGTGAACTGCGGACAACATATAGCAATCAGCCCCAGCATTTT. Drawing the rest from reference TRBV2 and TRBJ1-5, the complete variable domain is EPEVTQTPSHQVTQMGQEVILRCVPISNHLYFYWYRQILGQKVEFLVSFYNNEISEKSEIFDDQFSVERPDGSNFTLKIRSTKLEDSAMYFCASSELRTTYSNQPQHFGDGTRLSIL.

The V and J genes are TRBV12-3 or TRBV12-4 and TRBJ1-1; no firm D call. The CDR3 length is 13 residues. Deletions cut 6 bases from V and 5 bases from J, with 13 bases between. The CDR3 coding sequence is TGTGCCAGCAGGCGGCCGGGGAGGACTGAAGCTTTCTTT. It codes for CASRRPGRTEAFF.

This clone was picked up one time. The V gene is TRBV5-1, the J gene TRBJ2-7; 8 bases align to TRBD1. After removal of 4 bases from V and 1 base from J, the junction contained 4 bases not matched to a gene. The CDR3 length is 14 residues. In germline, CDR1 is SGHRS, CDR2 YFSETQ. The CDR3, as DNA: TGCGCCAGCAGCCCCCGACAGGGGTCCTACGAGCAGTACTTC. This translates into CASSPRQGSYEQYF.

The chain joins TRBV13 to TRBJ1-6; no firm D call. Trimming pared 5 bases from V and 9 bases from J, leaving 20 bases between. The CDR3 totals 16 residues. Germline CDR1 and CDR2: PRHDT and FYEKMQ (reference sequence). The CDR3 DNA sequence: TGTGCCAGCAGCCCCCGCCCAGACACGGTCGGTTCACCCCTCCACTTT. Amino acids: CASSPRPDTVGSPLHF. Full variable domain (rest looked up from reference TRBV13 and TRBJ1-6): AAGVIQSPRHLIKEKRETATLKCYPIPRHDTVYWYQQGPGQDPQFLISFYEKMQSDKGSIPDRFSAQQFSDYHSELNMSSLELGDSALYFCASSPRPDTVGSPLHFGNGTRLTVT.

This clone was counted once. V is TRBV6-1 and J is TRBJ2-1; 11 nucleotides align to TRBD2. Germline CDR1 MNHNS, CDR2 SASEGT. There are 17 residues in the CDR3. Trimming cost V 1 base and J 7 bases; bases outside gene matches: 9. The CDR3 region is CASSEVPSGGNGNEQFF. The CDR3 DNA sequence: TGTGCCAGCAGTGAAGTTCCTAGCGGGGGGAATGGGAATGAGCAGTTCTTC.

This clone was observed a handful of times. The chain joins TRBV27 to TRBJ1-2; a possible D gene is TRBD1 (5 bases). The CDR3 is 13 residues long. Germline assignment: CDR1 MNHEY and CDR2 SMNVEV (reference sequence). V was clipped by 3 bases and J by 4 bases, with 9 bases between them. CDR3 loop: CASSFSGGYGYTF. CDR3 sequence (DNA): TGTGCCAGCAGTTTCTCCGGGGGCTATGGCTACACCTTC.

This clone was counted once. The chain recombines TRBV7-6 with TRBJ1-3; TRBD1 aligns across 9 bases. V lost 6 bases and J lost 4; bases outside the gene matches: 7. This CDR3 is built from 15 residues. CDR1 is SGHVS, CDR2 FNYEAQ, per germline. CDR3 sequence: CASSFGQGSGNTIYF. The CDR3 DNA reads as TGTGCCAGCAGTTTTGGACAGGGGTCCGGAAACACCATATATTTT.

V gene TRBV18 combines with J gene TRBJ1-1, with 8 positions matching TRBD1. Germline trimming cut 1 base from V and 2 bases from J; bases unmatched to any gene: 3. Germline V gene sequence: CDR1 KGHSH, CDR2 LQKENI. This CDR3 spans 15 amino acids. DNA of the CDR3: TGTGCCAGCTCACCACTTACAGGGGGAAACACTGAAGCTTTCTTT. Protein sequence: CASSPLTGGNTEAFF.

This chain joins TRBV6-1 and TRBJ1-2, with 9 nucleotides matching TRBD1. This CDR3 contains 15 residues. Unmatched junction bases numbered 0, after V lost 0 bases and J lost 1 base. The germline gives CDR1 MNHNS, CDR2 SASEGT. The CDR3 protein is CASSEADRGNYGYTF. The CDR3 bases are TGTGCCAGCAGTGAAGCGGACAGGGGTAACTATGGCTACACCTTC.

V is TRBV11-1 and J is TRBJ1-1, with D unclear. Trimming shortened V by 6 bases and J by 5 bases, and 16 bases separated the two germline ends. The length of the CDR3 is 14 residues. In germline, CDR1 is SGHAT, CDR2 FQDESV (reference sequence). CDR3 loop: CASRQVGRPTEAFF. The CDR3 nucleotides are TGTGCCAGCAGGCAAGTGGGCCGCCCAACTGAAGCTTTCTTT.

This clone has just one count. This chain joins TRBV3-1 (or the pseudogene TRBV3-2) and TRBJ1-2, with D tentatively TRBD1 (5 bases). The CDR3 totals 13 residues. Trimming removed 7 bases from V and 4 bases from J, with 13 bases in between. Germline V gene data show CDR1 as LGHDT and CDR2 as YNNKEL (reference sequence). CDR3 in DNA: TGTGCCAGCAAGGACATACGAACCTATGGCTACACCTTC. Translating it yields CASKDIRTYGYTF.

The chain couples TRBV3-1 (or the pseudogene TRBV3-2) to TRBJ1-2; 11 nucleotides agree with TRBD1. V shed 0 bases, J shed 7 bases, and the junction held 4 bases outside the gene matches. Germline CDR1 reads LGHDT; CDR2 reads YNNKEL (reference sequence). The CDR3 extends over 15 amino acids. CDR3 DNA: TGTGCCAGCAGCCAAGATCCGGGACAGGGGGGTGGCTACACCTTC. This gives the protein CASSQDPGQGGGYTF.

The chain combines TRBV27 with TRBJ2-7; possibly TRBD1 for D (6 bases). The CDR3 covers 14 residues. The germline V gene encodes CDR1 MNHEY and CDR2 SMNVEV (reference sequence). With 8 bases removed from V and 3 bases from J, the gap between germline ends came to 17 bases. The CDR3 here is CASGKDRAFYEQYF. The CDR3 nucleotides read TGTGCCAGCGGAAAGGACAGAGCCTTCTACGAGCAGTACTTC.

This clone was picked up one time. This chain uses TRBV18 with TRBJ2-7; TRBD1 matches 10 bases. Germline-derived CDR1 and CDR2 are KGHSH and LQKENI. Trimming at V came to 3 bases and at J to 3 bases, leaving 5 bases not matched to a gene. The CDR3 runs 15 residues. CDR3 nucleotide sequence: TGTGCCAGCTCACCCCGGGGACAGGGGTACTACGAGCAGTACTTC. It specifies CASSPRGQGYYEQYF. Full variable domain (remainder filled in from reference TRBV18 and TRBJ2-7): NAGVMQNPRHLVRRRGQEARLRCSPMKGHSHVYWYRQLPEEGLKFMVYLQKENIIDESGMPKERFSAEFPKEGPSILRIQQVVRGDSAAYFCASSPRGQGYYEQYFGPGTRLTVT.

J is TRBJ1-1 and V is TRBV10-3, with D hard to call. V lost 4 bases and J lost 1, with 7 bases in between. Germline V gene data show CDR1 as ENHRY and CDR2 as SYGVKD. This CDR3 region has 13 residues. The chain's CDR3 is CAISVVSNTEAFF. CDR3 nucleotides: TGTGCCATCAGTGTCGTCTCGAACACTGAAGCTTTCTTT.

The J gene is TRBJ1-1, the V gene TRBV20-1; possibly TRBD1 for D (5 bases). This CDR3 is 11 amino acids long. The germline CDR1 and CDR2 sequences are DFQATT and SNEGSKA (reference sequence). CDR3 sequence: CRPTGNTEAFF. CDR3 in DNA: TGCAGACCTACAGGAAACACTGAAGCTTTCTTT.

The gene calls are TRBV5-1 and TRBJ2-1, with a possible D match to TRBD1 (5 bases). Trimming left V 0 bases short and J 4 bases short, with 11 bases between. The CDR3 runs to 15 residues. Germline V CDR1 and CDR2: SGHRS, YFSETQ. Here the CDR3 reads CASSLEGLGYNEQFF. As DNA, the CDR3 is TGCGCCAGCAGCTTGGAGGGGTTGGGATACAATGAGCAGTTCTTC.

This clone was detected a few times. J is TRBJ2-3 and V is TRBV9; 9 nucleotides agree with TRBD2. J gave up 2 bases and V 1 base, and 2 bases lay outside the gene matches. The CDR3 is 15 residues long. Germline V gives CDR1 SGDLS, CDR2 YYNGEE. CDR3 amino acids: CASSVLAGLTDTQYF. In DNA, the CDR3 is TGTGCCAGCAGCGTACTAGCGGGGCTCACAGATACGCAGTATTTT.

The chain employs TRBV6-5 and TRBJ2-2; no firm D call. Germline V CDR1 and CDR2: MNHEY, SVGAGI. The CDR3 loop spans 16 amino acids. V dropped 4 bases and J dropped 4 bases, with 16 bases sitting between them. CDR3: CASSSLQWSFTGELFF. Here the CDR3 DNA reads TGTGCCAGCAGTTCTCTTCAGTGGAGTTTCACCGGGGAGCTGTTTTTT.

This chain uses TRBV2 with TRBJ1-1, with D possibly TRBD1 on 5 matching bases. The germline V and J ends were trimmed by 8 bases and 11 bases, with 18 bases remaining between them. The CDR3 length is 12 residues. Germline CDR1 SNHLY, CDR2 FYNNEI. As DNA, the CDR3 is TGTGCCAGCTTACCTGGACACAACCGGGCTTTCTTT. This sequence encodes CASLPGHNRAFF.

The chain links TRBV6-6 to TRBJ1-5; D might be TRBD1 (5 bases). Germline CDR1 MNHNY, CDR2 SVGAGI (reference sequence). The CDR3 contains 15 residues. Trimming pared 0 bases from V and 2 bases from J, leaving 8 bases between. CDR3 amino acids: CASSYSGGGNQPQHF. The DNA for the CDR3 is TGTGCCAGCAGTTACTCGGGAGGGGGCAATCAGCCCCAGCATTTT.

This clone was detected only a few times. This chain connects TRBV5-1 to TRBJ1-3; D may be TRBD1 (6 bases). Between the trimmed V and J ends, which lost 3 bases and 3 bases, there was a span of 13 bases. The CDR3 totals 15 residues. Germline CDR1 reads SGHRS; CDR2 reads YFSETQ. CDR3 residues: CASSSTPGHGNTIYF. The CDR3 DNA is TGCGCCAGCAGCTCCACTCCGGGACATGGAAACACCATATATTTT.

The CDR3 is CASSLGGLAGEQYF. CDR3 bases: TGCGCCAGCAGCTTGGGTGGACTAGCGGGTGAGCAGTACTTC. This sequence joins TRBV5-1 and TRBJ2-7; 11 bases are a match to TRBD2. Germline V gene data show CDR1 as SGHRS and CDR2 as YFSETQ. Unmatched junction bases numbered 3, after V lost 0 bases and J lost 7 bases. The CDR3 is 14 amino acids.

The V gene is TRBV5-5, the J gene TRBJ2-1; 8 bases match TRBD1. The germline CDR1 and CDR2 sequences are SGHKS and YYEKEE (reference sequence). The CDR3 totals 14 residues. V was clipped by 4 bases and J by 9 bases; unmatched bases: 9. CDR3 amino acids: CASSGTGLVSEQFF. Here the CDR3 DNA reads TGTGCCAGCAGCGGGACAGGATTGGTCAGTGAGCAGTTCTTC.

This rearrangement joins TRBV30 to TRBJ2-5; 7 positions agree with TRBD2. Per the germline V gene, CDR1 is GTSNPN and CDR2 is SVGIG (reference sequence). The CDR3 has 15 amino acids. The ends lost 2 bases at V and 2 bases at J; junction bases unmatched: 8. The CDR3 region is CAWSPFPGLQETQYF. CDR3 in DNA: TGTGCCTGGAGTCCCTTCCCGGGACTACAAGAGACCCAGTACTTC.

The chain couples TRBV12-3 or TRBV12-4 to TRBJ2-7; no firm D call. The CDR3 spans 12 residues. V was shortened by 2 bases and J by 3 bases, with 5 bases between the two germline ends. This CDR3 is CASSLSGYEQYF. The CDR3 DNA reads as TGTGCCAGCAGTTTATCCGGCTACGAGCAGTACTTC.

The V gene is TRBV10-3, the J gene TRBJ1-2; D may be TRBD1 (5 bases). V lost 6 bases, J lost 3 bases, and 11 bases lay in between. Germline V gives CDR1 ENHRY, CDR2 SYGVKD. The CDR3 runs 13 residues. CDR3 in amino acids: CAISPGGDYGYTF. The CDR3 bases are TGTGCCATCAGCCCCGGAGGGGACTATGGCTACACCTTC.